The 8 T cell receptor beta chains in this list originate from one sample, sequenced in a study of graft-versus-host responses after intestinal transplantation. Libraries were prepared by immunoSEQ multiplex PCR; TCRdb keeps only in-frame clonotypes and omits some of them. The repertoire holds tens of thousands of clones, about 90% seen once, with about 6% in the top ten. This specimen consisted of PBMCs, obtained roughly 680 days after intestinal transplant. These receptors came from a human patient who received an intestinal transplant, so some T cells may come from the graft donor.

The chain is built from TRBV10-2 and TRBJ2-1; possibly TRBD1 or TRBD2 for D (5 bases each). The CDR3 extends over 15 amino acids. Germline lookup yields CDR1 WSHSY and CDR2 SAAADI. Trimming removed 1 base from V and 0 bases from J, with 7 bases in between. CDR3 in amino acids: CASSEWGSSYNEQFF. CDR3 nucleotides: TGCGCCAGCAGTGAGTGGGGGAGCTCCTACAATGAGCAGTTCTTC.

The chain combines TRBV5-1 with TRBJ1-6; 8 bases are a match to TRBD1. This CDR3 spans 15 amino acids. CDR1 is SGHRS, CDR2 YFSETQ, per germline. V shed 5 bases and J 8 bases; nucleotides not matched to a gene: 9. CDR3 region: CASSSRQGRDSPLHF. The CDR3 nucleotides are TGCGCCAGCAGTTCCAGACAGGGGCGAGATTCACCCCTCCACTTT. The full variable domain, rest sourced from reference TRBV5-1 and TRBJ1-6, is KAGVTQTPRYLIKTRGQQVTLSCSPISGHRSVSWYQQTPGQGLQFLFEYFSETQRNKGNFPGRFSGRQFSNSRSEMNVSTLELGDSALYLCASSSRQGRDSPLHFGNGTRLTVT.

This rearrangement joins TRBV27 to TRBJ2-7, with D perhaps TRBD1 (5 bases). CDR1 and CDR2 (germline): MNHEY, SMNVEV (reference sequence). The CDR3 covers 13 residues. V was clipped by 3 bases and J by 3 bases, with 9 bases between them. Here the CDR3 DNA reads TGTGCCAGCAGTTTGTCAGGGTACTACGAGCAGTACTTC. It encodes CASSLSGYYEQYF.

The gene calls are TRBV5-5 and TRBJ2-1; 9 nucleotides match TRBD1. This CDR3 contains 18 residues. V was clipped by 4 bases and J by 7 bases; unmatched bases: 18. CDR1 is SGHKS, CDR2 YYEKEE, per germline (reference sequence). CDR3 nucleotide sequence: TGTGCCAGCAGCGACTTACAGGGGGCGCTCCTTTTAAAAAATGAGCAGTTCTTC. Translated: CASSDLQGALLLKNEQFF.

With regard to this clone: This sample also contains other DNA sequences that code for the same CDR3. The V call is TRBV14, the J call TRBJ2-5; 8 bases match TRBD2. CDR1 is SGHDN, CDR2 FVKESK, per germline. V shed 4 bases, J shed 7 bases, and the junction held 5 bases outside the gene matches. This CDR3 is 13 amino acids long. For the CDR3, the DNA is TGTGCCAGCAGCCGCGGGGGGACGGGGACCCAGTACTTC. Translated, it gives CASSRGGTGTQYF.

The rearrangement joins TRBV4-1 to TRBJ2-2, with 7 bases that match TRBD2. The V segment lost 3 bases and the J segment 3 bases; nucleotides outside the gene matches: 7. The CDR3 is 16 amino acids. Germline V lookup: CDR1 MGHRA, CDR2 YSYEKL. This chain's CDR3 is CASSHLYRGDTGELFF. CDR3 in DNA: TGCGCCAGCAGCCACCTCTACCGGGGGGACACCGGGGAGCTGTTTTTT.

The J gene is TRBJ2-5, the V gene TRBV11-2, with D uncertain. Trimming shortened V by 2 bases and J by 4 bases, and 14 bases separated the two germline ends. Germline V lookup: CDR1 SGHAT, CDR2 FQNNGV. The CDR3 has 15 amino acids. CDR3 amino acids: CASSLWGSPRETQYF. The CDR3, as DNA: TGTGCCAGCAGCTTATGGGGATCACCCAGAGAGACCCAGTACTTC. The complete variable domain, with remaining parts taken from reference TRBV11-2 and TRBJ2-5, reads EAGVAQSPRYKIIEKRQSVAFWCNPISGHATLYWYQQILGQGPKLLIQFQNNGVVDDSQLPKDRFSAERLKGVDSTLKIQPAKLEDSAVYLCASSLWGSPRETQYFGPGTRLLVL.

The chain recombines TRBV30 with TRBJ1-2; TRBD1 matches 9 bases. J was trimmed by 8 bases and V by 0 bases; bases with no gene match: 4. Germline V gene lookup returns CDR1 GTSNPN and CDR2 SVGIG (reference sequence). The CDR3 covers 13 residues. This CDR3 is CAWSVGDRDGYTF. As DNA, the CDR3 is TGTGCCTGGAGTGTTGGGGACAGGGACGGCTACACCTTC.